The 28 T cell receptor beta chains reported below all come from one sample, sequenced in a study of blood T cell repertoires in COVID-19. Here immunoSEQ multiplex PCR was the method, and the copy in TCRdb shows in-frame clones only, minus some. The table shows some 190,000 clones, with about 88% occurring only once. Source material: PBMCs or T cells enriched from blood (not recorded which). These TCRs come from a woman in her thirties or forties with acute COVID-19.

A few counts support this clone. The gene calls are TRBV24-1 and TRBJ2-1; 10 bases are a match to TRBD2. The J segment lost 4 bases and the V segment lost 5 bases, leaving 4 bases of the junction unmatched. Germline assignment: CDR1 KGHDR and CDR2 SFDVKD. The CDR3 is made up of 15 amino acids. DNA of the CDR3: TGTGCCACCAGTGCCAAGACTAGCGGGTACAATGAGCAGTTCTTC. Translation gives CATSAKTSGYNEQFF.

The chain is built from TRBV19 and TRBJ1-2; 10 bases align to TRBD1. Germline V gene data show CDR1 as LNHDA and CDR2 as SQIVND (reference sequence). The CDR3 covers 14 residues. With 8 bases clipped from V and 4 bases from J, the junction kept 7 bases outside the gene matches. The CDR3 nucleotides read TGTGCCAGTGCCGGGACAGGGGTATCCTATGGCTACACCTTC. It translates to CASAGTGVSYGYTF. The variable domain in full, completed from reference TRBV19 and TRBJ1-2, reads DGGITQSPKYLFRKEGQNVTLSCEQNLNHDAMYWYRQDPGQGLRLIYYSQIVNDFQKGDIAEGYSVSREKKESFPLTVTSAQKNPTAFYLCASAGTGVSYGYTFGSGTRLTVV.

The rearrangement uses TRBV19 and TRBJ1-2, with D possibly TRBD1 on 6 matching bases. This CDR3 region has 14 residues. The germline V gene has CDR1 LNHDA and CDR2 SQIVND (reference sequence). V lost 4 bases and J 2 bases, leaving 11 bases between the germline ends. CDR3 loop: CASSKDRANYGYTF. Written as DNA, the CDR3 is TGTGCCAGTAGTAAGGACAGAGCCAACTATGGCTACACCTTC.

The CDR3 spells CASSTSGGRETQYF. DNA for the CDR3: TGTGCCAGCAGTACTAGCGGGGGGCGGGAGACCCAGTACTTC. This sequence joins TRBV28 and TRBJ2-5, with 12 bases that match TRBD2. CDR3 length: 14 residues. Looked up from germline, CDR1 is MDHEN and CDR2 is SYDVKM. The trim removed 5 bases at V and 5 bases at J, leaving 3 bases unmatched.

This chain uses TRBV24-1 with TRBJ2-5, with TRBD1 identical over 10 bases. The germline CDR1 and CDR2 sequences are KGHDR and SFDVKD. CDR3 size: 15 residues. With 5 bases clipped from V and 5 bases from J, the junction kept 7 bases outside the gene matches. The CDR3 coding sequence is TGTGCCACCAGTGCCGGGACAGGGGCTGGGGAGACCCAGTACTTC. Encoded protein: CATSAGTGAGETQYF.

The V and J genes are TRBV7-9 and TRBJ1-4; the D is unclear. V lost 1 base and J 4 bases, leaving 16 bases between the germline ends. This CDR3 spans 17 amino acids. The V gene's germline CDR1 is SEHNR and CDR2 FQNEAQ (reference sequence). CDR3: CASSLGSLGGFNEKLFF. CDR3 sequence (DNA): TGTGCCAGCAGCTTAGGGTCCCTGGGAGGTTTTAATGAAAAACTGTTTTTT. Combining the CDR3 with reference TRBV7-9 and TRBJ1-4 gives the whole variable domain DTGVSQNPRHKITKRGQNVTFRCDPISEHNRLYWYRQTLGQGPEFLTYFQNEAQLEKSRLLSDRFSAERPKGSFSTLEIQRTEQGDSAMYLCASSLGSLGGFNEKLFFGSGTQLSVL.

The chain carries TRBV28 and TRBJ1-5; D may be TRBD1 (6 bases). Trimming took 1 base from V and 2 from J, leaving 15 bases between them. The CDR3 loop spans 17 amino acids. CDR1 is MDHEN and CDR2 is SYDVKM in the germline V gene. The CDR3 protein is CASSLYGRGLGNQPQHF. CDR3 DNA: TGTGCCAGCAGTTTATACGGGAGGGGGTTAGGCAATCAGCCCCAGCATTTT.

The chain combines TRBV4-1 with TRBJ2-2, with TRBD2 as a possible D gene (7 bases). This CDR3 contains 17 residues. The V end lost 0 bases, the J end lost 1 base, and 12 bases lay between the germline ends. Germline V gives CDR1 MGHRA, CDR2 YSYEKL. The CDR3 DNA reads TGCGCCAGCAGCCAAGAAGGCGGGGGCCAGAACACCGGGGAGCTGTTTTTT. Its translation is CASSQEGGGQNTGELFF.

The rearrangement uses TRBV5-1 and TRBJ1-3, with 7 bases aligning to TRBD1. With V trimmed by 7 bases and J by 1 base, 11 bases remained unmatched. The CDR3 extends over 16 amino acids. Germline CDR1 is SGHRS and CDR2 is YFSETQ. The CDR3 DNA follows: TGCGCCAGCCCGAGTAGGGGGCTCCGGTCTGGAAACACCATATATTTT. Encoded protein: CASPSRGLRSGNTIYF. Variable domain in full (rest from reference TRBV5-1 and TRBJ1-3): KAGVTQTPRYLIKTRGQQVTLSCSPISGHRSVSWYQQTPGQGLQFLFEYFSETQRNKGNFPGRFSGRQFSNSRSEMNVSTLELGDSALYLCASPSRGLRSGNTIYFGEGSWLTVV.

The CDR3 coding sequence is TGTGCCAGCAGGTCCCCAGGGACAGGGGGTGAAAAACTGTTTTTT. It specifies CASRSPGTGGEKLFF. The chain uses TRBV3-1 (or the pseudogene TRBV3-2) and TRBJ1-4; 11 nucleotides line up with TRBD1. Per germline, CDR1 LGHDT and CDR2 YNNKEL (reference sequence). The V gene end was trimmed by 6 bases and the J gene end by 7 bases; junction bases not matched to a gene: 7. This CDR3 has 15 residues.

The chain is built from TRBV16 and TRBJ1-6; D gene unclear. The CDR3 loop spans 13 amino acids. Germline assignment: CDR1 KGHSY and CDR2 FQNENV. V was clipped by 0 bases and J by 8 bases, with 5 bases between them. DNA of the CDR3: TGTGCCAGCAGCCAATCTCCTGATTCACCCCTCCACTTT. Protein product: CASSQSPDSPLHF.

The rearrangement joins TRBV27 to TRBJ1-1; 8 nucleotides line up with TRBD1. This CDR3 comprises 14 residues. Per germline, CDR1 MNHEY and CDR2 SMNVEV (reference sequence). Trimming removed 6 bases from V and 5 bases from J; junction bases left unmatched: 8. The CDR3 DNA is TGTGCCAGCAGCTCCAGGGGGCGGCTGACTGAAGCTTTCTTT. Its protein is CASSSRGRLTEAFF.

This chain links TRBV7-2 with TRBJ2-2; 12 nucleotides agree with TRBD2. The V gene end was trimmed by 5 bases and the J gene end by 0 bases; junction bases not matched to a gene: 7. The germline V gene encodes CDR1 SGHTA and CDR2 FQGNSA. This CDR3 is 18 amino acids long. The DNA for the CDR3 is TGTGCCAGCAGCCCCCCGGGACTAGCGGGTGCGAACACCGGGGAGCTGTTTTTT. This gives the protein CASSPPGLAGANTGELFF.

The rearrangement links TRBV30 to TRBJ2-7, with D maybe TRBD1 (5 bases). Germline CDR1 is GTSNPN and CDR2 is SVGIG (reference sequence). Trimming left V 6 bases short and J 0 bases short, with 15 bases between. The CDR3 covers 14 residues. The CDR3, as DNA: TGTGCCTGCCATGGGAAGACAGACTCCTACGAGCAGTACTTC. This codes for CACHGKTDSYEQYF.

The chain has TRBV10-3 and TRBJ2-5; D perhaps matches TRBD2 (7 bases). V gave up 10 bases and J gave up 0 bases, with 15 bases separating them. The CDR3 spans 14 residues. Germline V gene data show CDR1 as ENHRY and CDR2 as SYGVKD. The CDR3 sequence is CATQGRGYQETQYF. The CDR3 nucleotides are TGTGCCACCCAGGGGAGGGGGTACCAAGAGACCCAGTACTTC.

V and J are TRBV27 and TRBJ2-1; TRBD2 agrees at 9 bases. The CDR3 runs to 17 residues. Germline values: CDR1 MNHEY, CDR2 SMNVEV (reference sequence). The V segment lost 5 bases and the J segment 0 bases; nucleotides outside the gene matches: 8. This CDR3 is CASSPPLAGSSYNEQFF. The CDR3 nucleotides are TGTGCCAGCAGTCCACCTCTAGCGGGGAGCTCCTACAATGAGCAGTTCTTC.

CDR3 loop: CASRGANEKLFF. DNA of the CDR3: TGTGCCAGCAGGGGAGCGAATGAAAAACTGTTTTTT. The rearrangement joins TRBV6-5 to TRBJ1-4; D not resolved. The CDR3 is 12 residues long. Germline assignment: CDR1 MNHEY and CDR2 SVGAGI. V lost 6 bases to trimming and J lost 5 bases, with 7 bases between them.

The chain combines TRBV6-5 with TRBJ1-4; D is perhaps TRBD1 (5 bases). The CDR3 is 12 residues long. V lost 0 bases, J lost 10 bases, and 6 bases lay in between. Looked up from germline, CDR1 is MNHEY and CDR2 is SVGAGI. The CDR3 DNA follows: TGTGCCAGCAGTTACTCGGGGGGAAAACTGTTTTTT. Translated: CASSYSGGKLFF.

J is TRBJ2-1 and V is TRBV27, with 12 bases that match TRBD1. The CDR3 length is 17 residues. Germline lookup yields CDR1 MNHEY and CDR2 SMNVEV (reference sequence). Unmatched junction bases numbered 3, after V lost 0 bases and J lost 3 bases. In DNA, the CDR3 is TGTGCCAGCAGTTTATCCGGGACAGGGGGCTTCTACAATGAGCAGTTCTTC. Translated: CASSLSGTGGFYNEQFF.

The CDR3 sequence is CAWSGKLEFSYNEQFF. CDR3 nucleotides: TGTGCCTGGAGCGGAAAGTTGGAGTTCTCCTACAATGAGCAGTTCTTC. V usage is TRBV30 and J usage is TRBJ2-1; D is undetermined. The germline V gene has CDR1 GTSNPN and CDR2 SVGIG (reference sequence). CDR3 length: 16 residues. The V end lost 3 bases, the J end lost 0 bases, and 15 bases lay between the germline ends.

The chain carries TRBV7-2 and TRBJ1-3, with D unclear. From germline, CDR1 is SGHTA and CDR2 FQGNSA. This CDR3 is 19 amino acids long. V lost 0 bases and J lost 0, with 18 bases in between. DNA of the CDR3: TGTGCCAGCAGCTTAGCCTTACCTCTGACACACTCCTCTGGAAACACCATATATTTT. This sequence encodes CASSLALPLTHSSGNTIYF. The full variable domain, its missing parts supplied by reference TRBV7-2 and TRBJ1-3, is GAGVSQSPSNKVTEKGKDVELRCDPISGHTALYWYRQSLGQGLEFLIYFQGNSAPDKSGLPSDRFSAERTGGSVSTLTIQRTQQEDSAVYLCASSLALPLTHSSGNTIYFGEGSWLTVV.

The chain employs TRBV6-5 and TRBJ2-7; 8 bases agree with TRBD1. The V gene's germline CDR1 is MNHEY and CDR2 SVGAGI. The CDR3 covers 15 residues. V lost 6 bases and J lost 6; bases outside the gene matches: 13. CDR3 bases: TGTGCCAGCAGACTAACCGGACAGGGATCATCCGAGCAGTACTTC. Translation gives CASRLTGQGSSEQYF.

The chain has TRBV5-5 and TRBJ2-3; D is possibly TRBD1 (6 bases). The CDR3 runs 14 residues. With 3 bases removed from V and 5 bases from J, the gap between germline ends came to 13 bases. Germline CDR1 SGHKS, CDR2 YYEKEE (reference sequence). The DNA for the CDR3 is TGTGCCAGCAGCTGGACAGAGGGATTAGATACGCAGTATTTT. It codes for CASSWTEGLDTQYF.

The chain recombines TRBV4-1 with TRBJ2-3, with 12 positions matching TRBD2. CDR3 length: 21 residues. Germline CDR1 MGHRA, CDR2 YSYEKL. The V segment lost 0 bases and the J segment 4 bases; nucleotides outside the gene matches: 17. The CDR3 DNA is TGCGCCAGCAGCCAAGATATCGGGCTAGCGGGAGGGCCGGGGGCGGCAGATACGCAGTATTTT. It codes for CASSQDIGLAGGPGAADTQYF.

V is TRBV27 and J is TRBJ2-1; 10 nucleotides match TRBD2. The CDR3 totals 15 residues. V lost 3 bases and J lost 4; bases outside the gene matches: 3. The V gene's germline CDR1 is MNHEY and CDR2 SMNVEV (reference sequence). In DNA, the CDR3 is TGTGCCAGCAGTTTGGCTAGCGGGGGTTACAATGAGCAGTTCTTC. It codes for CASSLASGGYNEQFF.

The rearrangement joins TRBV5-1 to TRBJ1-1; 7 bases line up with TRBD1. Germline CDR1 SGHRS, CDR2 YFSETQ. With V trimmed by 4 bases and J by 2 bases, 11 bases remained unmatched. The CDR3 has 16 residues. CDR3 sequence (DNA): TGCGCCAGCAGCCCCAATTCGGGACAGTCTAACACTGAAGCTTTCTTT. It is translated as CASSPNSGQSNTEAFF.

The DNA of the CDR3 is TGTGCCAGCAGCCCGGGACTAGCGGGCAATGAGCAGTTCTTC. Amino acid sequence: CASSPGLAGNEQFF. This chain connects TRBV11-1 to TRBJ2-1, with 12 nucleotides matching TRBD2. Germline V gene sequence: CDR1 SGHAT, CDR2 FQDESV (reference sequence). J gave up 6 bases and V 5 bases, and 2 bases lay outside the gene matches. This CDR3 region has 14 residues. Variable domain in full (rest from reference TRBV11-1 and TRBJ2-1): EAEVAQSPRYKITEKSQAVAFWCDPISGHATLYWYRQILGQGPELLVQFQDESVVDDSQLPKDRFSAERLKGVDSTLKIQPAELGDSAMYLCASSPGLAGNEQFFGPGTRLTVL.

The chain recombines TRBV11-2 with TRBJ1-1; D not resolved. This CDR3 region has 11 residues. The germline gives CDR1 SGHAT, CDR2 FQNNGV. The V gene lost 3 bases and the J gene lost 11 bases, with 10 bases spanning the gap. Written as DNA, the CDR3 is TGTGCCAGCAGCTTGTCGTCGGTTGCTTTCTTT. It translates to CASSLSSVAFF.